These 21 T cell receptor beta chains were all obtained from the same sample, sequenced in a study of cytomegalovirus exposure and HLA in healthy donors. With 60 Vbeta and 13 Jbeta primers, the PCR was carried out. Sequenced by immunoSEQ multiplex PCR; TCRdb stores in-frame clones only, minus some. The repertoire has some 150,000 clones, under 85% of them found once; the top ten carry roughly 2.8%. Sample: PBMCs. The receptors here all came from a man aged 18 to 30 in good health and CMV-seronegative.

The genes are TRBV13 and TRBJ2-3, with 11 bases aligning to TRBD1. The CDR3 length is 16 residues. Germline lookup yields CDR1 PRHDT and CDR2 FYEKMQ (reference sequence). Unmatched junction bases numbered 10, after V lost 5 bases and J lost 6 bases. The DNA of the CDR3 is TGTGCCAGCAGCCCAGAGGGACAGGGGGGTGCTGATACGCAGTATTTT. Protein sequence: CASSPEGQGGADTQYF. Full variable domain (remainder filled in from reference TRBV13 and TRBJ2-3): AAGVIQSPRHLIKEKRETATLKCYPIPRHDTVYWYQQGPGQDPQFLISFYEKMQSDKGSIPDRFSAQQFSDYHSELNMSSLELGDSALYFCASSPEGQGGADTQYFGPGTRLTVL.

The rearrangement links TRBV2 to TRBJ1-1; D not certain. Germline-derived CDR1 and CDR2 are SNHLY and FYNNEI. Trimming removed 5 bases from V and 2 bases from J, with 6 bases in between. This CDR3 region has 12 residues. Here the CDR3 DNA reads TGTGCCAGCAGTCTACTCAACACTGAAGCTTTCTTT. Its translation is CASSLLNTEAFF.

The chain joins TRBV30 to TRBJ1-5; D uncertain. This CDR3 comprises 16 residues. CDR1 and CDR2 from the germline V gene are GTSNPN and SVGIG (reference sequence). V lost 3 bases, J lost 0 bases, and 15 bases lay in between. The chain's CDR3 is CAWSDGHAISNQPQHF. Here the CDR3 DNA reads TGTGCCTGGAGCGATGGGCACGCTATTAGCAATCAGCCCCAGCATTTT.

In this sample, this clone turned up a few times. The chain joins TRBV11-1 to TRBJ1-4; the D gene is possibly TRBD1 (6 bases). This CDR3 has 14 residues. The V end lost 5 bases, the J end lost 4 bases, and 11 bases lay between the germline ends. Germline CDR1 and CDR2: SGHAT and FQDESV (reference sequence). The chain's CDR3 is CASSAQGSNEKLFF. The DNA of the CDR3 is TGTGCCAGCAGCGCACAGGGAAGTAATGAAAAACTGTTTTTT. Full variable domain (remainder filled in from reference TRBV11-1 and TRBJ1-4): EAEVAQSPRYKITEKSQAVAFWCDPISGHATLYWYRQILGQGPELLVQFQDESVVDDSQLPKDRFSAERLKGVDSTLKIQPAELGDSAMYLCASSAQGSNEKLFFGSGTQLSVL.

J is TRBJ2-7 and V is TRBV6-1; 7 bases agree with TRBD1. V shed 5 bases, J shed 2 bases, and the junction held 9 bases outside the gene matches. The germline V gene encodes CDR1 MNHNS and CDR2 SASEGT. The CDR3 has 15 residues. The CDR3 protein is CASSSMDRSTYEQYV. The CDR3 DNA follows: TGTGCCAGCAGTTCGATGGACAGGTCGACCTACGAGCAGTACGTC.

This clone was counted once. The J gene is TRBJ2-2, the V gene TRBV6-5, with D possibly being TRBD2 (6 bases). CDR1 and CDR2 from the germline V gene are MNHEY and SVGAGI. The germline V and J ends were trimmed by 0 bases and 6 bases, with 14 bases remaining between them. The CDR3 is made up of 16 amino acids. CDR3 protein: CASSYSNGGSPGELFF. The CDR3 bases are TGTGCCAGCAGTTACTCGAATGGGGGGTCGCCCGGGGAGCTGTTTTTT.

This chain links TRBV10-1 with TRBJ2-2, with 9 bases fitting TRBD1. The CDR3 is 15 amino acids. Trimming cost V 6 bases and J 2 bases; bases outside gene matches: 4. Looked up from germline, CDR1 is WNHNN and CDR2 is SYGVQD (reference sequence). For the CDR3, the DNA is TGCGCCAGCAGCCGGGACAGGGTCAACACCGGGGAGCTGTTTTTT. It specifies CASSRDRVNTGELFF.

J is TRBJ1-3 and V is TRBV5-1; TRBD1 might be the D (6 bases). Trimming cost V 3 bases and J 4 bases, with 11 bases left between them. The CDR3 loop spans 14 amino acids. The germline CDR1 and CDR2 sequences are SGHRS and YFSETQ. CDR3 sequence reads: CASSSSGAGNTIYF. CDR3 sequence (DNA): TGCGCCAGCAGCTCGTCAGGGGCGGGAAACACCATATATTTT. Filled out from reference TRBV5-1 and TRBJ1-3, the complete variable domain reads KAGVTQTPRYLIKTRGQQVTLSCSPISGHRSVSWYQQTPGQGLQFLFEYFSETQRNKGNFPGRFSGRQFSNSRSEMNVSTLELGDSALYLCASSSSGAGNTIYFGEGSWLTVV.

CDR3: CATSGGASYNEQFF. CDR3 bases: TGTGCCACCTCCGGGGGGGCTAGCTACAATGAGCAGTTCTTC. The V call is TRBV6-6, the J call TRBJ2-1, with 8 nucleotides matching TRBD2. V shed 10 bases, J shed 3 bases, and the junction held 8 bases outside the gene matches. Germline CDR1 and CDR2: MNHNY and SVGAGI (reference sequence). The CDR3 consists of 14 residues.

The rearrangement uses TRBV9 and TRBJ2-1, with 9 nucleotides matching TRBD1. CDR3 length: 15 amino acids. CDR1 is SGDLS and CDR2 is YYNGEE in the germline V gene. Trimming at V came to 4 bases and at J to 5 bases, leaving 7 bases not matched to a gene. CDR3 DNA sequence: TGTGCCAGCAGCATGTACCGGGACAGGGACAATGAGCAGTTCTTC. It encodes CASSMYRDRDNEQFF. The full variable domain, with the rest looked up from reference TRBV9 and TRBJ2-1, is DSGVTQTPKHLITATGQRVTLRCSPRSGDLSVYWYQQSLDQGLQFLIQYYNGEERAKGNILERFSAQQFPDLHSELNLSSLELGDSALYFCASSMYRDRDNEQFFGPGTRLTVL.

V and J are TRBV7-6 and TRBJ2-3, with TRBD1 identical over 9 bases. Germline V gene data show CDR1 as SGHVS and CDR2 as FNYEAQ. Losses at the gene ends were 2 bases for V and 6 bases for J; bases not matched to a gene: 15. The CDR3 is 18 residues long. The CDR3 bases are TGTGCCAGCAGCTTACGTCCGGCCCGACAGGGGGTTTCGGATACGCAGTATTTT. Its translation: CASSLRPARQGVSDTQYF.

There are a few counts of this clone. The gene calls are TRBV4-3 and TRBJ1-1, with D unresolved. Per germline, CDR1 LGHNA and CDR2 YSLEER. Trimming took off 4 bases at V and 6 bases at J, with 12 bases between the two ends. The CDR3 has 13 amino acids. The chain's CDR3 is CASSPTLSAEAFF. CDR3 sequence (DNA): TGCGCCAGCAGCCCCACCCTGAGCGCTGAAGCTTTCTTT.

V is TRBV25-1 and J is TRBJ2-5; tentatively, D is TRBD1 (5 bases). CDR1 and CDR2 (germline): MGHDK, SYGVNS. The CDR3 runs 14 residues. V dropped 3 bases and J dropped 7 bases, with 15 bases sitting between them. DNA of the CDR3: TGTGCCAGCAGTGAGAATTTGCCTAGGGGGACCCAGTACTTC. Amino acid sequence: CASSENLPRGTQYF. The whole variable domain, filled in from reference TRBV25-1 and TRBJ2-5, reads EADIYQTPRYLVIGTGKKITLECSQTMGHDKMYWYQQDPGMELHLIHYSYGVNSTEKGDLSSESTVSRIRTEHFPLTLESARPSHTSQYLCASSENLPRGTQYFGPGTRLLVL.

The V call is TRBV19, the J call TRBJ1-5; no firm D call. The CDR3 consists of 15 residues. V was cut by 5 bases and J by 0 bases, with 11 bases left in between. Germline CDR1 and CDR2: LNHDA and SQIVND (reference sequence). In nucleotides, the CDR3 is TGTGCCAGTAGTGCCTTTACAGTTAGCAATCAGCCCCAGCATTTT. Translated, it gives CASSAFTVSNQPQHF.

Concerning this clone: A junction boundary mismatches the germline segment, possibly from a read error. This chain uses TRBV10-3 with TRBJ2-6; D perhaps matches TRBD1 (5 bases). Germline CDR1 and CDR2: ENHRY and SYGVKD. The CDR3 covers 15 residues. In DNA form, the CDR3 reads TGTGCCATCAGTCCCGAGGCCTCTGGGGCCAACGGCCTGACTTTC. This translates into CAISPEASGANGLTF.

The V gene is TRBV5-8, the J gene TRBJ1-1, with unresolved D. Germline loops: CDR1 SGHTS, CDR2 YDEGEE. V shed 2 bases and J shed 1 base, with 9 bases lying between them. The CDR3 runs 14 residues. CDR3 nucleotides: TGTGCCAGCAGCTTTGACCCGGGGAACACTGAAGCTTTCTTT. Translated, it gives CASSFDPGNTEAFF.

The V and J genes are TRBV27 and TRBJ2-7; TRBD1 matches at 8 bases. Germline V gene data show CDR1 as MNHEY and CDR2 as SMNVEV (reference sequence). The trim removed 8 bases at V and 2 bases at J, leaving 8 bases unmatched. This CDR3 contains 14 residues. CDR3 region: CASGSGGATYEQYV. The CDR3 nucleotides are TGTGCCAGCGGATCAGGGGGCGCAACCTACGAGCAGTACGTC.

V gene TRBV29-1 combines with J gene TRBJ2-7, with a possible D match to TRBD2 (5 bases). This CDR3 is 13 amino acids long. V lost 5 bases to trimming and J lost 0 bases, with 11 bases between them. CDR1 and CDR2 from the germline V gene are SQVTM and ANQGSEA. CDR3 region: CSVIGGYSYEQYF. CDR3 coding DNA: TGCAGCGTTATTGGCGGGTACTCCTACGAGCAGTACTTC.

The V gene is TRBV9, the J gene TRBJ2-7; D perhaps matches TRBD2 (7 bases). This CDR3 contains 14 residues. V gave up 4 bases and J gave up 3 bases, with 14 bases separating them. Germline V gives CDR1 SGDLS, CDR2 YYNGEE. The CDR3 is CASSPGGRLYEQYF. In DNA, the CDR3 is TGTGCCAGCAGCCCCGGGGGGCGTCTCTACGAGCAGTACTTC.

The J gene is TRBJ1-1, the V gene TRBV10-1, with D unclear. CDR3 size: 13 residues. Trimming took off 6 bases at V and 1 base at J, with 9 bases between the two ends. Germline V lookup: CDR1 WNHNN, CDR2 SYGVQD (reference sequence). DNA of the CDR3: TGCGCCAGCAGCCTCACAGAGAACACTGAAGCTTTCTTT. It codes for CASSLTENTEAFF.

This chain links TRBV6-1 with TRBJ1-3, with D unresolved. There are 15 residues in the CDR3. Germline CDR1 reads MNHNS; CDR2 reads SASEGT. V shed 4 bases and J shed 0 bases, with 10 bases lying between them. DNA of the CDR3: TGTGCCAGCAGTGTAGGTCGGGACTCTGGAAACACCATATATTTT. This codes for CASSVGRDSGNTIYF.